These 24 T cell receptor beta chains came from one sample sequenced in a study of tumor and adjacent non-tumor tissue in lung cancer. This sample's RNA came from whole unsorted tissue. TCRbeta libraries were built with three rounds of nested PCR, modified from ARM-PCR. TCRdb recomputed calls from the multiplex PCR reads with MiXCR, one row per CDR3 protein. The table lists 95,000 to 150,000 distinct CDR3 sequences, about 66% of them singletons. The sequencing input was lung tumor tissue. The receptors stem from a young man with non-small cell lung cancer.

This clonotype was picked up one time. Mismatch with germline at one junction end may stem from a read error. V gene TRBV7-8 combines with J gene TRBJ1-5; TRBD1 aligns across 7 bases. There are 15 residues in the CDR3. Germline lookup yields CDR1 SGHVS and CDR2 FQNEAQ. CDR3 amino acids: CASSLQGGSNQPQLF. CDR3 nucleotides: TGTGCCAGCAGCTTACAGGGGGGGAGCAATCAGCCCCAGCTTTTT.

CDR3 DNA: TGCAGTGCTAGGACAGCGGGAAGGAGGAATGAGCAGTACTTC. Residues: CSARTAGRRNEQYF. This chain uses TRBV20-1 with TRBJ2-1; 7 positions agree with TRBD2. Gene TRBJ2-7 matches the end of the DNA better, so the J call may be wrong. Germline V gives CDR1 DFQATT, CDR2 SNEGSKA (reference sequence). The CDR3 contains 14 residues.

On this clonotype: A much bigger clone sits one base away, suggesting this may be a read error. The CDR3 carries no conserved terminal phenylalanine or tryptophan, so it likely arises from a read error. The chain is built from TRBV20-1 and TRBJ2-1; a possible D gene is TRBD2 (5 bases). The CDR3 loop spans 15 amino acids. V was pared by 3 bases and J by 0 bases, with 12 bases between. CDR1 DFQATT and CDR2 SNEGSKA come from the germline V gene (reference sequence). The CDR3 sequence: CSASISGASYNEQFI. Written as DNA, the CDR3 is TGCAGTGCTAGTATCAGCGGAGCCTCCTACAATGAGCAGTTCATC.

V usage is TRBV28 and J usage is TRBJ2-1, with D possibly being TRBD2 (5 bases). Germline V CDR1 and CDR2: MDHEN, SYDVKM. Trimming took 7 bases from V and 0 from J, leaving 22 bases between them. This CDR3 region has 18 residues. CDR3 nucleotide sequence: TGTGCCAGCACTTCCCCCCTAGCAAAGAAGAGCTCCTACAATGAGCAGTTCTTC. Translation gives CASTSPLAKKSSYNEQFF. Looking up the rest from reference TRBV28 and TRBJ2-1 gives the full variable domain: DVKVTQSSRYLVKRTGEKVFLECVQDMDHENMFWYRQDPGLGLRLIYFSYDVKMKEKGDIPEGYSVSREKKERFSLILESASTNQTSMYLCASTSPLAKKSSYNEQFFGPGTRLTVL.

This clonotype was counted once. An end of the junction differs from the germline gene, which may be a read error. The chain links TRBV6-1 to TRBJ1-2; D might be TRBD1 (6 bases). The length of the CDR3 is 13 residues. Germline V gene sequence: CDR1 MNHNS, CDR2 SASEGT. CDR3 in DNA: TGTGCCAGCTGTGAGTGGGCAGGGGAAGGCTACACCTTC. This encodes CASCEWAGEGYTF.

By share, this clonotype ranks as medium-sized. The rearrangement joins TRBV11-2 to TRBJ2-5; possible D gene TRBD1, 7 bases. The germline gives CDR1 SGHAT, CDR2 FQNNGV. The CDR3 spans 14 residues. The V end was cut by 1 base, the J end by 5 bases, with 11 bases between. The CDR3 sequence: CASSLVPGGETQYF. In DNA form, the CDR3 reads TGTGCCAGCAGCTTAGTCCCAGGGGGGGAGACCCAGTACTTC.

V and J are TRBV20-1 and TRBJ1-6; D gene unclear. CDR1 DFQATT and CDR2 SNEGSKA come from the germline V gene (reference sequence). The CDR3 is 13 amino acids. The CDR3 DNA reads TGCGGTACCACGGACGGAGATAATTCACCCCTCCACTTT. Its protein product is CGTTDGDNSPLHF.

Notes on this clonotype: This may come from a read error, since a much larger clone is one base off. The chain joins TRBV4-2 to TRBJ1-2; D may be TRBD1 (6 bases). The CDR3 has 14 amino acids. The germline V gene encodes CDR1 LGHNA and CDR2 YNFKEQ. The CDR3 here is CASSHFSGAGGNTF. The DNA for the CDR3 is TGTGCCAGCAGCCATTTCTCAGGGGCGGGTGGCAACACCTTC.

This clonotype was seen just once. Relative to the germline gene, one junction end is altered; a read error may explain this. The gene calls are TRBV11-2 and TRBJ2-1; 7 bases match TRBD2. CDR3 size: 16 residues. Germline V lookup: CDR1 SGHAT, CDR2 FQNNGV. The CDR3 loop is CASNLYTSASCNEQFF. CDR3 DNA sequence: TGTGCCAGCAACTTATATACTAGCGCCTCCTGCAATGAGCAGTTCTTC.

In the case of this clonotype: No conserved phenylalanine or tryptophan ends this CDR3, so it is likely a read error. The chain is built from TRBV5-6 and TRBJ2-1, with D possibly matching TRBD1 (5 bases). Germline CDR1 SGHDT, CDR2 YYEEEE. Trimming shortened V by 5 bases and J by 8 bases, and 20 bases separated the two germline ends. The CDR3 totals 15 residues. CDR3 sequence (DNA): TGTGCCAGCAGAAGCAGCAGGGATCCGCCTCATGAGCAGTTCGTC. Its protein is CASRSSRDPPHEQFV.

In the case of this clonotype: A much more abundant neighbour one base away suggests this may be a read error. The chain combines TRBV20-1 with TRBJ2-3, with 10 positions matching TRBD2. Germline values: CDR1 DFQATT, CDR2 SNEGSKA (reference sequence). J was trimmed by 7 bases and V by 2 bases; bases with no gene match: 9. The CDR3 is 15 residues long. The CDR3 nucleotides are TGCAGTGCTAGAAACAGCGGGGGGGTCCGTAATACGCAGTATTTT. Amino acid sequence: CSARNSGGVRNTQYF.

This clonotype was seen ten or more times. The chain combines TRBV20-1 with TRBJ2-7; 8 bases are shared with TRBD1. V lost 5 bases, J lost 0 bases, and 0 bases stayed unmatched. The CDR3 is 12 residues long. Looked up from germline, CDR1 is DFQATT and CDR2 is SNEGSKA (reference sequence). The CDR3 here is CSADRGSYEQYF. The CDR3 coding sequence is TGCAGTGCTGACAGGGGCTCCTACGAGCAGTACTTC.

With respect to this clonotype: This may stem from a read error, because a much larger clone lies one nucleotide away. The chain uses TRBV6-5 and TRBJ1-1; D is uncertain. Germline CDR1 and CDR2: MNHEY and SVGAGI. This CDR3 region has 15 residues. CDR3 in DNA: TGTGTCAGCAGTCCCGCGGACGTACTGAACACTGAAGCTTTCTTT. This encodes CVSSPADVLNTEAFF.

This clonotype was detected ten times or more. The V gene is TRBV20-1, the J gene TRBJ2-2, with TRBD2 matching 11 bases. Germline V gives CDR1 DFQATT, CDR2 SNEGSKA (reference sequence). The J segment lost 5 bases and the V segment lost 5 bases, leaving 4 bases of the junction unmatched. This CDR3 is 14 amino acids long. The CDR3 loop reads CSAPTSGSTGELFF. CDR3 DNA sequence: TGCAGTGCTCCAACTAGCGGGAGTACCGGGGAGCTGTTTTTT.

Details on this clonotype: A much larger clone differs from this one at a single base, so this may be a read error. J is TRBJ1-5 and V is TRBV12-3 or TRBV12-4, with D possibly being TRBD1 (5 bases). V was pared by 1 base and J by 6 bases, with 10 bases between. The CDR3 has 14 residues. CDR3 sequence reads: CASSLGGDGQPQHF. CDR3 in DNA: TGTGCCAGCAGTTTAGGGGGCGACGGTCAGCCCCAGCATTTT.

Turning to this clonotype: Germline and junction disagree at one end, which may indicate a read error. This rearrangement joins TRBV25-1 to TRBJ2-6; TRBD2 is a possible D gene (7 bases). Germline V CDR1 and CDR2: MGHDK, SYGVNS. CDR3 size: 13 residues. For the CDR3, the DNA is TGTGCCAGCACCCAGGCGGGGGCCAACGTCCTGTCTTTC. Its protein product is CASTQAGANVLSF.

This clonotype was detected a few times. The CDR3 coding sequence is TGCGCCAGCAGCGAGGATCGGGGTGGGGTAATGAACACTGAAGCTTTCTTT. Translating it yields CASSEDRGGVMNTEAFF. V gene TRBV5-1 combines with J gene TRBJ1-1; D unresolved. V was clipped by 4 bases and J by 0 bases, with 19 bases between them. Germline V gene data show CDR1 as SGHRS and CDR2 as YFSETQ. This CDR3 spans 17 amino acids.

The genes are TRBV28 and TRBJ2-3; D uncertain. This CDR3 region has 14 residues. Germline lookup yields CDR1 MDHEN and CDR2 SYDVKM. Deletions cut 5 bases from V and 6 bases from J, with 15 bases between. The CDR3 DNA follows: TGTGCCAGCAGTCTGACCGTTAGTACGGATACGCAGTATTTT. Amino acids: CASSLTVSTDTQYF.

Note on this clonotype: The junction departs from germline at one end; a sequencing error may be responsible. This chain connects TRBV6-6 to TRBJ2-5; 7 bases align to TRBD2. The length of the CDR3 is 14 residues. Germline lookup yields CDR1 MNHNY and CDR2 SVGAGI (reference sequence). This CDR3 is CASSESGRAESQYF. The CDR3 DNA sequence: TGTGCCAGCAGTGAGTCGGGGAGGGCCGAGAGCCAGTACTTC.

The CDR3 here is CASSKGITQPQHF. The CDR3 coding sequence is TGTGCCAGCAGCAAGGGCATTACTCAGCCCCAGCATTTT. The chain uses TRBV6-6 and TRBJ1-5; no definite D call. This CDR3 comprises 13 residues. Germline loops: CDR1 MNHNY, CDR2 SVGAGI (reference sequence). Trimming stripped 6 bases from V and 6 bases from J, with 12 bases between.

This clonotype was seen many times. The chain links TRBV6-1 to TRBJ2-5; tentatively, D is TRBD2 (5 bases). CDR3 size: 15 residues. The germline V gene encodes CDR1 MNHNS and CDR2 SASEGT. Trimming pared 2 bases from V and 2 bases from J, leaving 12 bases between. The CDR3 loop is CASSENPSGQETQYF. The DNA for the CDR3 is TGTGCCAGCAGTGAAAACCCCAGCGGACAAGAGACCCAGTACTTC.

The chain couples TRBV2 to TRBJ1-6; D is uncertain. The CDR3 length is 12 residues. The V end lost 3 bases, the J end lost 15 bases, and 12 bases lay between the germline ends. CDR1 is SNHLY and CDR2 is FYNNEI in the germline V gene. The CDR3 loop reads CASSDLGRVLHF. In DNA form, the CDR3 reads TGTGCCAGCAGTGACCTGGGTCGCGTCCTCCACTTT.

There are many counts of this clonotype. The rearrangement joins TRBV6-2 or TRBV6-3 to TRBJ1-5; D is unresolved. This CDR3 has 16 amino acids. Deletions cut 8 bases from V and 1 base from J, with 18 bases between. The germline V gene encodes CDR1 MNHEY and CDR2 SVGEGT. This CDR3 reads CASAPQLRVSNQPQHF. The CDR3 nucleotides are TGTGCCAGCGCCCCTCAACTGAGGGTAAGCAATCAGCCCCAGCATTTT.

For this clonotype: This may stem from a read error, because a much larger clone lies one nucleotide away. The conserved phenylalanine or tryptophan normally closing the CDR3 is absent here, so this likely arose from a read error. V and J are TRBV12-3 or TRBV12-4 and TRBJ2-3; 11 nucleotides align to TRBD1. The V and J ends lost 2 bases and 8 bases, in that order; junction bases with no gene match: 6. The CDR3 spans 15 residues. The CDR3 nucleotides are TGTGCCAGCAGTTTAAGGGGACAGGGGGAGATTACGCAGTATCTT. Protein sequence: CASSLRGQGEITQYL.